The sample holds many counts of the clone carrying this T cell receptor beta chain. This sample is part of a study of metastatic and nonmetastatic thyroid tumors. The entire patient cohort was treatment-naive prior to thyroid surgery. From germline, CDR1 is SGHTA and CDR2 FQGTGA. The V end lost 8 bases, the J end lost 7 bases, and 18 bases lay between the germline ends. CDR3 length: 15 residues. TCRdb reassembled clones from the PCR reads with MiXCR. The repertoire holds 50,000 to 60,000 clones, about a sixth seen once, with almost 3% in the top ten. This rearrangement joins TRBV7-3 to TRBJ1-6; perhaps TRBD1 as D (5 bases). The sequencing sample was made of blood. This clonotype originated in a female donor with papillary thyroid cancer or a benign thyroid nodule (not recorded which). Some clones in this sample may be carry-over from other donors' samples. The CDR3 sequence: CASEWWDPGNSPLHF. The CDR3 DNA is TGTGCCAGCGAATGGTGGGACCCGGGGAATTCACCCCTCCACTTT.